Shown below are 5 T cell receptor beta chains from a single sample sequenced in a study of low-dose radiotherapy and immunotherapy resistance in tumors. TRAV and TRBV primers primed cDNA for both TCRalpha and TCRbeta. With a V-primer adapter and a constant-region primer, TCRs were amplified for 20 PCR cycles. TCRdb fed the reads into MiXCR, producing one record per CDR3 protein. Of 30,000 to 40,000 distinct CDR3 sequences listed, less than 25% are singletons. Time point noted: after trial treatment. Treatment indicated: LDRT plus nivolumab, ipilimumab, low-dose cyclophosphamide and aspirin (RACIN trial). Sequences were derived from PBMCs, sampled after low-dose radiotherapy plus immunotherapy. All receptors derive from a female donor with ovarian cancer.

The sample holds many counts of this clonotype. The rearrangement links TRBV9 to TRBJ2-7, with 10 bases aligning to TRBD2. V was clipped by 0 bases and J by 3 bases; unmatched bases: 9. The CDR3 is 17 residues long. Looked up from germline, CDR1 is SGDLS and CDR2 is YYNGEE. The CDR3 sequence is CASSVGASGGRDYEQYF. The CDR3 nucleotides read TGTGCCAGCAGCGTAGGGGCTAGCGGGGGCCGGGACTACGAGCAGTACTTC.

This clonotype is medium-sized (0.01 to 0.1%) in the sample. The chain has TRBV5-1 and TRBJ2-1; no firm D call. The CDR3 has 13 residues. CDR1 SGHRS and CDR2 YFSETQ come from the germline V gene. Trimming pared 4 bases from V and 2 bases from J, leaving 7 bases between. For the CDR3, the DNA is TGCGCCAGCAGCCTGCGCCCCTACAATGAGCAGTTCTTC. It encodes CASSLRPYNEQFF.

The gene calls are TRBV24-1 and TRBJ2-5; 8 bases agree with TRBD1. Germline CDR1 KGHDR, CDR2 SFDVKD. The trim removed 3 bases at V and 5 bases at J, leaving 10 bases unmatched. The CDR3 contains 16 residues. DNA of the CDR3: TGTGCCACCAGTGATGGACGGACAGGGACGATGGAGACCCAGTACTTC. Protein product: CATSDGRTGTMETQYF.

The chain has TRBV4-2 and TRBJ2-4; 9 bases fit TRBD2. The V gene end was trimmed by 0 bases and the J gene end by 8 bases; junction bases not matched to a gene: 5. CDR1 LGHNA and CDR2 YNFKEQ come from the germline V gene. This CDR3 is 15 amino acids long. The CDR3 coding sequence is TGTGCCAGCAGCCAAGAGGCGGGGGGGCTGTACATTCAGTACTTC. Translating it yields CASSQEAGGLYIQYF.

As to this clonotype: An end of the junction differs from the germline gene, which may be a read error. The chain has TRBV5-3 and TRBJ2-1; 10 bases match TRBD2. TRBV5-3 qualifies as an ORF whose function is uncertain. There are 15 residues in the CDR3. The CDR3 protein is CASSLTAGGENEQFF. The CDR3 coding sequence is TGTGCCAGCAGCTTGACAGCGGGGGGGGAGAATGAGCAGTTCTTC.